The 27 T cell receptor beta chains in this list originate from one sample, sequenced in a study of blood T cell repertoires in COVID-19. Clones were sequenced by immunoSEQ multiplex PCR, and TCRdb holds only the in-frame ones, with some missing. The sample contains about 240,000 clones, 83% of which appear only once. Sequenced input: PBMCs or T cells enriched from blood (not recorded which). The receptors originated from a woman between 40 and 50 years old who had been exposed to COVID-19.

V gene TRBV7-2 combines with J gene TRBJ1-1; TRBD1 aligns across 9 bases. With 5 bases clipped from V and 0 bases from J, the junction kept 10 bases outside the gene matches. Germline loops: CDR1 SGHTA, CDR2 FQGNSA. This CDR3 has 17 residues. DNA of the CDR3: TGTGCCAGCAGCCCGATGACAGGGGGGACCCTGAACACTGAAGCTTTCTTT. Protein: CASSPMTGGTLNTEAFF. The full variable domain, with the rest looked up from reference TRBV7-2 and TRBJ1-1, is GAGVSQSPSNKVTEKGKDVELRCDPISGHTALYWYRQSLGQGLEFLIYFQGNSAPDKSGLPSDRFSAERTGGSVSTLTIQRTQQEDSAVYLCASSPMTGGTLNTEAFFGQGTRLTVV.

The count of this clone is one. The J gene is TRBJ2-5, the V gene TRBV9; D is perhaps TRBD1 (5 bases). Trimming cost V 2 bases and J 3 bases, with 8 bases left between them. The germline gives CDR1 SGDLS, CDR2 YYNGEE. This CDR3 contains 13 residues. Here the CDR3 reads CASSVSREETQYF. DNA for the CDR3: TGTGCCAGCAGCGTCTCCAGGGAAGAGACCCAGTACTTC.

The chain combines TRBV27 with TRBJ2-7, with 9 bases matching TRBD1. The CDR3 loop spans 15 amino acids. The junction had 5 bases not matched to a gene; V was cut back by 3 bases and J by 2 bases. From germline, CDR1 is MNHEY and CDR2 SMNVEV (reference sequence). CDR3 sequence (DNA): TGTGCCAGCAGTTTGGGACGGGACAGGGCCTACGAGCAGTACTTC. It encodes CASSLGRDRAYEQYF.

The chain joins TRBV7-3 to TRBJ2-3; D is perhaps TRBD2 (6 bases). The CDR3 is made up of 15 amino acids. V lost 4 bases and J 8 bases, leaving 19 bases between the germline ends. CDR1 and CDR2 (germline): SGHTA, FQGTGA. The CDR3 spells CASSSQVGSGATQYF. CDR3 bases: TGTGCCAGCAGCTCCCAAGTCGGTAGCGGTGCTACGCAGTATTTT.

This rearrangement joins TRBV7-2 to TRBJ2-5; no definite D call. V was shortened by 6 bases and J by 7 bases, with 21 bases between the two germline ends. CDR3 length: 15 residues. Germline V gene lookup returns CDR1 SGHTA and CDR2 FQGNSA. The CDR3 DNA is TGTGCCAGCAGACCGAGGTCCAATGTAGATGGGACCCAGTACTTC. It yields the protein CASRPRSNVDGTQYF. The whole variable domain, remainder taken from reference TRBV7-2 and TRBJ2-5, is GAGVSQSPSNKVTEKGKDVELRCDPISGHTALYWYRQSLGQGLEFLIYFQGNSAPDKSGLPSDRFSAERTGGSVSTLTIQRTQQEDSAVYLCASRPRSNVDGTQYFGPGTRLLVL.

This chain links TRBV9 with TRBJ2-5; TRBD1 matches at 7 bases. V lost 0 bases to trimming and J lost 3 bases; unmatched junction nucleotides: 5. Germline lookup yields CDR1 SGDLS and CDR2 YYNGEE. The CDR3 extends over 15 amino acids. In DNA, the CDR3 is TGTGCCAGCAGCGTAGGGGGACAGAGGAAAGAGACCCAGTACTTC. This translates into CASSVGGQRKETQYF. Full variable domain (remainder filled in from reference TRBV9 and TRBJ2-5): DSGVTQTPKHLITATGQRVTLRCSPRSGDLSVYWYQQSLDQGLQFLIQYYNGEERAKGNILERFSAQQFPDLHSELNLSSLELGDSALYFCASSVGGQRKETQYFGPGTRLLVL.

In its sample, this clone was seen once. The chain carries TRBV28 and TRBJ1-1; D gene uncertain. The CDR3 contains 13 residues. Per germline, CDR1 MDHEN and CDR2 SYDVKM. Trimming cost V 6 bases and J 1 base, with 9 bases left between them. The CDR3 is CASSRVENTEAFF. CDR3 DNA sequence: TGTGCCAGCAGCCGAGTCGAGAACACTGAAGCTTTCTTT. Based on the CDR3 plus reference TRBV28 and TRBJ1-1, the full variable domain is DVKVTQSSRYLVKRTGEKVFLECVQDMDHENMFWYRQDPGLGLRLIYFSYDVKMKEKGDIPEGYSVSREKKERFSLILESASTNQTSMYLCASSRVENTEAFFGQGTRLTVV.

The chain couples TRBV5-1 to TRBJ2-7; 8 nucleotides agree with TRBD1. Germline trimming cut 5 bases from V and 7 bases from J; bases unmatched to any gene: 11. Germline-derived CDR1 and CDR2 are SGHRS and YFSETQ. The CDR3 has 14 residues. Here the CDR3 reads CASRPGRGQEEQYF. The CDR3 bases are TGCGCCAGCAGACCAGGCAGGGGGCAGGAAGAGCAGTACTTC. The variable domain in full, with the rest retrieved from reference TRBV5-1 and TRBJ2-7, is KAGVTQTPRYLIKTRGQQVTLSCSPISGHRSVSWYQQTPGQGLQFLFEYFSETQRNKGNFPGRFSGRQFSNSRSEMNVSTLELGDSALYLCASRPGRGQEEQYFGPGTRLTVT.

This clone was observed many times. The gene calls are TRBV11-3 and TRBJ2-5, with a tentative D call TRBD1 (5 bases). This CDR3 contains 13 residues. In germline, CDR1 is SGHNT, CDR2 YENEEA. Trimming shortened V by 5 bases and J by 2 bases, and 9 bases separated the two germline ends. The CDR3 coding sequence is TGTGCCAGCAGCAATACAGGACAAGAGACCCAGTACTTC. It is translated as CASSNTGQETQYF.

The table lists this clone with a count of one. The chain employs TRBV28 and TRBJ1-5; 9 nucleotides agree with TRBD1. CDR1 MDHEN and CDR2 SYDVKM come from the germline V gene. There are 14 residues in the CDR3. V lost 8 bases to trimming and J lost 5 bases; unmatched junction nucleotides: 7. CDR3 sequence: CASGTGSFYQPQHF. CDR3 nucleotides: TGTGCCAGCGGGACAGGGTCGTTTTATCAGCCCCAGCATTTT.

This clone was seen just once. The chain couples TRBV11-1 to TRBJ1-1; D perhaps matches TRBD1 (5 bases). The V gene lost 6 bases and the J gene lost 5 bases, with 16 bases spanning the gap. The germline CDR1 and CDR2 sequences are SGHAT and FQDESV (reference sequence). The CDR3 covers 14 residues. This chain's CDR3 is CASSLRGVRTEAFF. CDR3 nucleotide sequence: TGTGCCAGCAGTTTAAGGGGTGTGAGGACTGAAGCTTTCTTT.

This chain uses TRBV28 with TRBJ2-7, with 9 bases matching TRBD1. V lost 4 bases and J lost 4; bases outside the gene matches: 8. There are 15 residues in the CDR3. Germline V gives CDR1 MDHEN, CDR2 SYDVKM. The CDR3 DNA is TGTGCCAGCAGTTCGTCCGGGACAGGGATATACGAGCAGTACTTC. Protein sequence: CASSSSGTGIYEQYF.

This chain links TRBV24-1 with TRBJ1-4; D might be TRBD1 (5 bases). Per germline, CDR1 KGHDR and CDR2 SFDVKD. This CDR3 contains 13 residues. Trimming stripped 5 bases from V and 5 bases from J, with 8 bases between. This chain's CDR3 is CATSGGDNEKLFF. CDR3 DNA: TGTGCCACCAGTGGGGGGGACAATGAAAAACTGTTTTTT.

The chain joins TRBV5-1 to TRBJ2-3; tentatively, D is TRBD1 (5 bases). This CDR3 has 16 residues. Germline CDR1 reads SGHRS; CDR2 reads YFSETQ. V was cut by 0 bases and J by 5 bases, with 16 bases left in between. CDR3 nucleotides: TGCGCCAGCAGCTTGGGGTGGGGCCCTACGGGAGATACGCAGTATTTT. Its translation: CASSLGWGPTGDTQYF.

The V gene is TRBV28, the J gene TRBJ1-2, with a possible D match to TRBD1 (6 bases). CDR3 size: 16 residues. The V and J ends lost 2 bases and 1 base respectively, with 14 bases between them. CDR1 is MDHEN and CDR2 is SYDVKM in the germline V gene. CDR3 in amino acids: CASSLGQGLVNYGYTF. Here the CDR3 DNA reads TGTGCCAGCAGTTTAGGTCAGGGGTTGGTTAACTATGGCTACACCTTC.

J is TRBJ2-1 and V is TRBV5-1, with D tentatively TRBD2 (6 bases). Germline lookup yields CDR1 SGHRS and CDR2 YFSETQ. Trimming left V 4 bases short and J 9 bases short, with 14 bases between. The CDR3 extends over 13 amino acids. The CDR3 sequence is CASSPYGGAEQFF. The CDR3 region has the DNA TGCGCCAGCAGCCCCTATGGAGGGGCTGAGCAGTTCTTC.

This clone showed up just once. V gene TRBV7-8 combines with J gene TRBJ1-1; perhaps TRBD1 as D (5 bases). The length of the CDR3 is 13 residues. Germline CDR1 is SGHVS and CDR2 is FQNEAQ. Between the trimmed V and J ends, which lost 3 bases and 5 bases, there was a span of 10 bases. The CDR3 is CASSLGLWTEAFF. The CDR3 bases are TGTGCCAGCAGCTTGGGGCTTTGGACTGAAGCTTTCTTT. Variable domain in full (rest from reference TRBV7-8 and TRBJ1-1): GAGVSQSPRYKVAKRGQDVALRCDPISGHVSLFWYQQALGQGPEFLTYFQNEAQLDKSGLPSDRFFAERPEGSVSTLKIQRTQQEDSAVYLCASSLGLWTEAFFGQGTRLTVV.

CDR3 DNA sequence: TGTGCCAGCAGTTTGGGGGGTGGGGCTTATGGCTACACCTTC. This translates into CASSLGGGAYGYTF. The chain is built from TRBV28 and TRBJ1-2; D may be TRBD1 (5 bases). The CDR3 is made up of 14 amino acids. Trimming stripped 3 bases from V and 5 bases from J, with 13 bases between. CDR1 is MDHEN and CDR2 is SYDVKM in the germline V gene.

The CDR3 region has the DNA TGCGCCAGCAGCGCGGGTCAGGGACAAGATACGCAGTATTTT. Translation: CASSAGQGQDTQYF. J is TRBJ2-3 and V is TRBV5-1; TRBD1 is a possible D gene (6 bases). V was pared by 4 bases and J by 5 bases, with 14 bases between. The germline V gene has CDR1 SGHRS and CDR2 YFSETQ. The CDR3 spans 14 residues.

The chain recombines TRBV6-5 with TRBJ1-5; TRBD1 matches 7 bases. With 0 bases clipped from V and 5 bases from J, the junction kept 4 bases outside the gene matches. This CDR3 contains 15 residues. Germline V gene sequence: CDR1 MNHEY, CDR2 SVGAGI. CDR3 sequence: CASSYSQGGDQPQHF. In DNA form, the CDR3 reads TGTGCCAGCAGTTACTCGCAAGGGGGCGATCAGCCCCAGCATTTT.

This clone was detected only once. CDR3 amino acids: CASSARQGNTIYF. CDR3 DNA: TGTGCCAGCAGCGCCCGACAGGGAAACACCATATATTTT. The chain is built from TRBV14 and TRBJ1-3; a weak D match, TRBD1 (5 bases). V lost 5 bases, J lost 4 bases, and 9 bases lay in between. The germline CDR1 and CDR2 sequences are SGHDN and FVKESK. The CDR3 contains 13 residues.

CDR3 loop: CASSQMLTGGEQYF. CDR3 sequence (DNA): TGTGCCAGCAGCCAGATGTTGACTGGGGGGGAGCAGTACTTC. V usage is TRBV3-1 (or the pseudogene TRBV3-2) and J usage is TRBJ2-7, with D possibly TRBD2 on 6 matching bases. The V end was cut by 3 bases, the J end by 7 bases, with 16 bases between. Germline V gene sequence: CDR1 LGHDT, CDR2 YNNKEL (reference sequence). The CDR3 contains 14 residues.

The chain uses TRBV15 and TRBJ2-5; 9 nucleotides line up with TRBD2. Germline-derived CDR1 and CDR2 are LNHNV and YYDKDF (reference sequence). Unmatched junction bases numbered 6, after V lost 0 bases and J lost 4 bases. This CDR3 comprises 16 residues. The CDR3 protein is CATSREGGGDLETQYF. For the CDR3, the DNA is TGTGCCACCAGCAGAGAGGGCGGGGGGGATTTAGAGACCCAGTACTTC.

This clone appeared a single time. V usage is TRBV5-5 and J usage is TRBJ1-5; 7 bases are a match to TRBD1. Germline V gene sequence: CDR1 SGHKS, CDR2 YYEKEE (reference sequence). This CDR3 is built from 13 residues. The V and J ends lost 3 bases and 7 bases, in that order; junction bases with no gene match: 4. DNA of the CDR3: TGTGCCAGCAGCTCGACAGGGACCCAGCCCCAGCATTTT. Its translation: CASSSTGTQPQHF. The variable domain in full, completed from reference TRBV5-5 and TRBJ1-5, reads DAGVTQSPTHLIKTRGQQVTLRCSPISGHKSVSWYQQVLGQGPQFIFQYYEKEERGRGNFPDRFSARQFPNYSSELNVNALLLGDSALYLCASSSTGTQPQHFGDGTRLSIL.

The chain couples TRBV4-1 to TRBJ2-5; no clear D gene. CDR1 is MGHRA, CDR2 YSYEKL, per germline. This CDR3 has 15 amino acids. Trimming left V 0 bases short and J 1 base short, with 9 bases between. Here the CDR3 DNA reads TGCGCCAGCAGCCAAGAGGAATACAGCCAAGAGACCCAGTACTTC. Residues: CASSQEEYSQETQYF.

The CDR3 protein is CASSSYGGSANEQFF. CDR3 sequence (DNA): TGTGCCAGCAGCTCGTATGGGGGGTCGGCCAATGAGCAGTTCTTC. The chain carries TRBV9 and TRBJ2-1; tentative D call: TRBD2 (6 bases). Germline V CDR1 and CDR2: SGDLS, YYNGEE. The V end lost 4 bases, the J end lost 6 bases, and 17 bases lay between the germline ends. CDR3 length equals 15 residues.

This clone was seen more than once but under ten times. The chain joins TRBV9 to TRBJ1-4; D perhaps matches TRBD1 (5 bases). CDR1 SGDLS and CDR2 YYNGEE come from the germline V gene. This CDR3 comprises 14 residues. The V end lost 4 bases, the J end lost 5 bases, and 12 bases lay between the germline ends. As DNA, the CDR3 is TGTGCCAGCAGCACCCGGGGGGGGAATGAAAAACTGTTTTTT. Translation: CASSTRGGNEKLFF.